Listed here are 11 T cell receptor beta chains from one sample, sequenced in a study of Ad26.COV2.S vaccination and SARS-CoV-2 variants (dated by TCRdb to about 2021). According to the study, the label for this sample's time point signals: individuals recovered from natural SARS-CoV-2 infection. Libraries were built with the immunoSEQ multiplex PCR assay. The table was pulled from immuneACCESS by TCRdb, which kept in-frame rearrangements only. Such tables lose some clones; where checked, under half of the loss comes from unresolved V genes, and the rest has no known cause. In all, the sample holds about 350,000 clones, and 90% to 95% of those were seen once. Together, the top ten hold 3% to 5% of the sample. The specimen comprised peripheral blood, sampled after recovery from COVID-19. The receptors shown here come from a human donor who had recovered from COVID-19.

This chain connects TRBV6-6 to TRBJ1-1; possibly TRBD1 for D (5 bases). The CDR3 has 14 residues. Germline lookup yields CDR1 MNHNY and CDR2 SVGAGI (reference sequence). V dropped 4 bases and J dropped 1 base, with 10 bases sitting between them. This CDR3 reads CASSLDTPNTEAFF. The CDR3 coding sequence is TGTGCCAGCAGTTTGGACACGCCGAACACTGAAGCTTTCTTT.

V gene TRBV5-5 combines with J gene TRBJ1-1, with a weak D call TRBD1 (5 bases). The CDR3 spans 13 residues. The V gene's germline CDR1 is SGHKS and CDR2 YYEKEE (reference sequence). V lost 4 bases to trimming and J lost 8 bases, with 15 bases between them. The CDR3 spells CASSVVNGAEAFF. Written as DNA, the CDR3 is TGTGCCAGCAGCGTAGTGAACGGGGCCGAAGCTTTCTTT.

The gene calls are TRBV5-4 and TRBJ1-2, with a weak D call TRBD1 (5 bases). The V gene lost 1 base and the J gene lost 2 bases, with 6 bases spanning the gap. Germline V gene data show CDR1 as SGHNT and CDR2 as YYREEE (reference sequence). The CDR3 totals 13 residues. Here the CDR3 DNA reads TGTGCCAGCAGCTTGAAGGGGAACTATGGCTACACCTTC. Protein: CASSLKGNYGYTF.

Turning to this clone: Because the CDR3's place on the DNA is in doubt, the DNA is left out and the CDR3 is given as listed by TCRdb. The CDR3 sequence: CASSSSGQGSEQYF. The V call is TRBV27, the J call TRBJ2-7; TRBD1 is taken as the D call from the table, unchecked against the DNA. The CDR3 is 14 amino acids long, termini counted. CDR1 is MNHEY and CDR2 is SMNVEV in the germline V gene (reference sequence).

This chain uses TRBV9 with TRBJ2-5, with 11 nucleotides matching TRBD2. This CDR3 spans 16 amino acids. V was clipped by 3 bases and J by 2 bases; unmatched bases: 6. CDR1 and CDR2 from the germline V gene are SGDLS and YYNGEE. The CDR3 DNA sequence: TGTGCCAGCAGCGATTCGACTAGCGGGGATCAAGAGACCCAGTACTTC. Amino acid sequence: CASSDSTSGDQETQYF.

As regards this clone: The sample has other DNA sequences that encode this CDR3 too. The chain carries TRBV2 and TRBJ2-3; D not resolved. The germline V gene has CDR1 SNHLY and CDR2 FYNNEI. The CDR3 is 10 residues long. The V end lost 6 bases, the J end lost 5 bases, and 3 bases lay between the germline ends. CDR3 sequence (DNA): TGTGCCAGCAGGGGAGATACGCAGTATTTT. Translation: CASRGDTQYF.

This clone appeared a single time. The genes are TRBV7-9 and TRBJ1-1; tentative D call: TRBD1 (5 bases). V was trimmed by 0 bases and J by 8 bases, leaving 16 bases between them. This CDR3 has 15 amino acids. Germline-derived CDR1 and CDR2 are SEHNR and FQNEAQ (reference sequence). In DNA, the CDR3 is TGTGCCAGCAGCTTAGCCGTGACAGACCTATGGGAAGCTTTCTTT. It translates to CASSLAVTDLWEAFF.

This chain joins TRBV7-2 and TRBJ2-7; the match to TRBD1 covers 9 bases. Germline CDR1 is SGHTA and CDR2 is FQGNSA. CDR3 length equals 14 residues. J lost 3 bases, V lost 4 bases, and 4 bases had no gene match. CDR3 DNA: TGTGCCAGCAGCTCAATGACAGGGGGCTACGAGCAGTACTTC. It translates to CASSSMTGGYEQYF.

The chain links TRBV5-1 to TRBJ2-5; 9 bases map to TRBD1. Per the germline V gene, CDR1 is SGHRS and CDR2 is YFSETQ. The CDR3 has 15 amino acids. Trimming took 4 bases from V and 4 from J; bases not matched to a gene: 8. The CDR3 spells CASSGTGGRLETQYF. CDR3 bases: TGCGCCAGCAGCGGAACAGGGGGCCGGTTAGAGACCCAGTACTTC.

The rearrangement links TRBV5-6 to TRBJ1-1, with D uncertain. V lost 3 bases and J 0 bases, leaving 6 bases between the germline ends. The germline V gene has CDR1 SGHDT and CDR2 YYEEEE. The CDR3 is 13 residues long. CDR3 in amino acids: CASSSVMNTEAFF. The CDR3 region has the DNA TGTGCCAGCAGCTCCGTTATGAACACTGAAGCTTTCTTT.

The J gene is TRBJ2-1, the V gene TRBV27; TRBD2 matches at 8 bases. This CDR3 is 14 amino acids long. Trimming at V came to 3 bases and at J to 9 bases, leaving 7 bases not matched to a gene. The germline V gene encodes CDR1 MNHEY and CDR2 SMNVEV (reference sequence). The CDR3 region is CASSFNGGAREQFF. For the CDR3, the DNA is TGTGCCAGCAGTTTTAACGGGGGGGCGCGTGAGCAGTTCTTC.